The 22 T cell receptor beta chains reported below all come from one sample, sequenced in a study of CD8 T cells in ankylosing spondylitis. Study-level results: Typical of ankylosing spondylitis blood, it appeared, was a TCR beta motif of under 10 highly homologous variants.

What these receptors recognize is not known. One entry per CDR3 protein, called by TCRdb with MiXCR from the 5' RACE reads. The table includes a few hundred thousand distinct CDR3 sequences, 20% to 25% detected once. The sequenced sample was blood, either unsorted or a sorted T cell fraction (not recorded which). The receptor set was obtained from a male donor with ankylosing spondylitis.

This clonotype was counted only a few times. V and J are TRBV4-1 and TRBJ2-3; 9 positions match TRBD2. CDR3 length: 15 residues. Germline trimming cut 6 bases from V and 4 bases from J; bases unmatched to any gene: 8. The V gene's germline CDR1 is MGHRA and CDR2 YSYEKL. CDR3 sequence reads: CASSSGRGVSDTQYF. DNA for the CDR3: TGCGCCAGCAGTAGCGGGAGAGGTGTGTCAGATACGCAGTATTTT.

CDR3: CASSLGTEVEYF. For the CDR3, the DNA is TGTGCCAGCTCACTTGGGACCGAGGTGGAGTACTTC. This chain links TRBV18 with TRBJ2-7; possibly TRBD1 or TRBD2 for D (5 bases each). The V gene's germline CDR1 is KGHSH and CDR2 LQKENI. There are 12 residues in the CDR3. With 4 bases removed from V and 11 bases from J, the gap between germline ends came to 15 bases.

This clonotype was detected only a few times. The V gene is TRBV5-1, the J gene TRBJ2-1; D call uncertain. Per germline, CDR1 SGHRS and CDR2 YFSETQ. Between the trimmed V and J ends, which lost 0 bases and 0 bases, there was a span of 10 bases. The CDR3 extends over 16 amino acids. CDR3 bases: TGCGCCAGCAGCTTGGTAGGCCCAGACTCCTACAATGAGCAGTTCTTC. It yields the protein CASSLVGPDSYNEQFF.

This chain links TRBV11-3 with TRBJ2-3; 12 positions match TRBD1. Looked up from germline, CDR1 is SGHNT and CDR2 is YENEEA. The CDR3 contains 16 residues. V shed 5 bases and J 4 bases; nucleotides not matched to a gene: 7. The CDR3 DNA is TGTGCCAGCAGCCCAGACGGGACAGGGGGCTCAGATACGCAGTATTTT. Its protein is CASSPDGTGGSDTQYF.

J is TRBJ2-1 and V is TRBV28; TRBD2 aligns across 10 bases. The CDR3 is 17 amino acids. The germline gives CDR1 MDHEN, CDR2 SYDVKM. Losses at the gene ends were 4 bases for V and 5 bases for J; bases not matched to a gene: 11. The CDR3, as DNA: TGTGCCAGCAGTTCACTCTGGACTAGCGGACCTAACAATGAGCAGTTCTTC. It is translated as CASSSLWTSGPNNEQFF. Full variable domain (rest looked up from reference TRBV28 and TRBJ2-1): DVKVTQSSRYLVKRTGEKVFLECVQDMDHENMFWYRQDPGLGLRLIYFSYDVKMKEKGDIPEGYSVSREKKERFSLILESASTNQTSMYLCASSSLWTSGPNNEQFFGPGTRLTVL.

In its sample, this clonotype was seen a few times. The gene calls are TRBV11-2 and TRBJ2-3; tentatively, D is TRBD1 or TRBD2 (6 bases each). Trimming cost V 1 base and J 1 base, with 15 bases left between them. The CDR3 consists of 17 residues. Germline V gene sequence: CDR1 SGHAT, CDR2 FQNNGV. The CDR3 reads CASSLAQGGVGTDTQYF. CDR3 sequence (DNA): TGTGCCAGCAGCTTAGCACAGGGAGGAGTGGGCACAGATACGCAGTATTTT.

This clonotype was recorded a few times. The chain is built from TRBV12-5 and TRBJ2-7, with 9 bases fitting TRBD1. The V gene end was trimmed by 10 bases and the J gene end by 5 bases; junction bases not matched to a gene: 3. Germline V gives CDR1 LGHNT, CDR2 FRNRAP. This CDR3 comprises 11 residues. The CDR3 protein is CAIRDRDEQYF. The CDR3 nucleotides read TGTGCTATCCGGGACAGGGACGAGCAGTACTTC.

This clonotype was detected a few times. The chain links TRBV25-1 to TRBJ1-4; D not resolved. Trimming took off 8 bases at V and 4 bases at J, with 14 bases between the two ends. Germline V gives CDR1 MGHDK, CDR2 SYGVNS. The CDR3 spans 14 residues. The CDR3 loop is CASASPWGNEKLFF. As DNA, the CDR3 is TGTGCCAGCGCGTCACCATGGGGTAATGAAAAACTGTTTTTT.

In its sample, this clonotype was seen a few times. This chain joins TRBV12-3 or TRBV12-4 and TRBJ1-5, with D possibly matching TRBD1 (6 bases). Trimming took 5 bases from V and 3 from J, leaving 11 bases between them. The CDR3 is 14 amino acids. CDR3 residues: CASSLQGTNQPQHF. The CDR3 nucleotides read TGTGCCAGCAGTCTACAGGGTACCAATCAGCCCCAGCATTTT.

This clonotype was seen only a few times. This chain links TRBV4-3 with TRBJ2-1, with D uncertain. This CDR3 comprises 12 residues. V shed 4 bases and J shed 7 bases, with 8 bases lying between them. Germline V gene sequence: CDR1 LGHNA, CDR2 YSLEER. DNA of the CDR3: TGCGCCAGCAGCCGATCATGGAATGAGCAGTTCTTC. Protein product: CASSRSWNEQFF.

The V call is TRBV13, the J call TRBJ2-5; D call uncertain. Trimming took off 5 bases at V and 5 bases at J, with 9 bases between the two ends. This CDR3 comprises 12 residues. Germline-derived CDR1 and CDR2 are PRHDT and FYEKMQ (reference sequence). DNA of the CDR3: TGTGCCAGCAGCACCACACGCGAGACCCAGTACTTC. It is translated as CASSTTRETQYF.

The V and J genes are TRBV7-2 and TRBJ2-7, with 12 positions matching TRBD2. This CDR3 region has 16 residues. V lost 8 bases and J lost 2; bases outside the gene matches: 10. CDR1 is SGHTA, CDR2 FQGNSA, per germline. CDR3 nucleotide sequence: TGTGCCAGCTCCTCCCGGACTAGCGGGATTCCCTACGAGCAGTACTTC. The encoded protein is CASSSRTSGIPYEQYF. The full variable domain, in which reference TRBV7-2 and TRBJ2-7 provide the parts outside the CDR3, is GAGVSQSPSNKVTEKGKDVELRCDPISGHTALYWYRQSLGQGLEFLIYFQGNSAPDKSGLPSDRFSAERTGGSVSTLTIQRTQQEDSAVYLCASSSRTSGIPYEQYFGPGTRLTVT.

This clonotype appeared a few times. The J gene is TRBJ1-2, the V gene TRBV20-1, with 7 nucleotides matching TRBD1. The CDR3 extends over 14 amino acids. CDR1 and CDR2 (germline): DFQATT, SNEGSKA (reference sequence). Losses at the gene ends were 4 bases for V and 1 base for J; bases not matched to a gene: 6. CDR3 amino acids: CSAIRQGLNYGYTF. CDR3 DNA sequence: TGCAGTGCTATTCGACAGGGCCTTAACTATGGCTACACCTTC.

The V and J genes are TRBV29-1 and TRBJ2-5; D unresolved. CDR1 SQVTM and CDR2 ANQGSEA come from the germline V gene. V was shortened by 2 bases and J by 5 bases, with 6 bases between the two germline ends. The CDR3 contains 11 residues. The CDR3 sequence is CSVENGETQYF. The CDR3, as DNA: TGCAGCGTTGAAAACGGTGAGACCCAGTACTTC.

This clonotype was recorded once. The rearrangement uses TRBV10-3 and TRBJ2-6, with TRBD1 matching over 8 bases. The trim removed 6 bases at V and 1 base at J, leaving 8 bases unmatched. This CDR3 comprises 17 residues. Germline values: CDR1 ENHRY, CDR2 SYGVKD. As DNA, the CDR3 is TGTGCCATCAGCCCAGGGGGCGCCGGGTCTGGGGCCAACGTCCTGACTTTC. This gives the protein CAISPGGAGSGANVLTF.

The genes are TRBV9 and TRBJ2-5; D is perhaps TRBD2 (6 bases). Germline CDR1 and CDR2: SGDLS and YYNGEE. Trimming left V 2 bases short and J 3 bases short, with 17 bases between. The CDR3 totals 16 residues. The CDR3 region is CASSVPDGTPKETQYF. The CDR3 DNA reads as TGTGCCAGCAGCGTCCCAGACGGGACTCCTAAAGAGACCCAGTACTTC.

The table lists this clonotype with a few counts. V is TRBV5-1 and J is TRBJ2-1, with 9 bases aligning to TRBD1. CDR3 length: 21 amino acids. Germline V CDR1 and CDR2: SGHRS, YFSETQ. The J segment lost 5 bases and the V segment lost 2 bases, leaving 23 bases of the junction unmatched. The CDR3 region is CASSFGNRRTGVRQRDNEQFF. CDR3 in DNA: TGCGCCAGCAGCTTTGGTAATCGGCGGACAGGGGTGCGTCAACGGGACAATGAGCAGTTCTTC.

This clonotype was detected many times. The chain recombines TRBV4-2 with TRBJ2-6; D is ambiguous. CDR1 LGHNA and CDR2 YNFKEQ come from the germline V gene. V lost 0 bases, J lost 2 bases, and 11 bases lay in between. This CDR3 is built from 17 residues. CDR3 sequence reads: CASSQDTAVAGANVLTF. CDR3 in DNA: TGTGCCAGCAGCCAAGATACCGCGGTGGCTGGGGCCAACGTCCTGACTTTC.

V is TRBV29-1 and J is TRBJ1-1; perhaps TRBD1 as D (5 bases). V gave up 7 bases and J gave up 2 bases, with 8 bases separating them. CDR1 SQVTM and CDR2 ANQGSEA come from the germline V gene. The CDR3 has 11 amino acids. For the CDR3, the DNA is TGCAGCGCCGGACATAACACTGAAGCTTTCTTT. Its protein product is CSAGHNTEAFF.

This clonotype occurred a few times. This sequence joins TRBV4-2 and TRBJ1-3; no firm D call. V was shortened by 0 bases and J by 1 base, with 7 bases between the two germline ends. The CDR3 contains 15 residues. CDR1 and CDR2 (germline): LGHNA, YNFKEQ. CDR3 amino acids: CASSQDRGSGNTIYF. As DNA, the CDR3 is TGTGCCAGCAGCCAAGATCGGGGTTCTGGAAACACCATATATTTT.

This rearrangement joins TRBV7-2 to TRBJ2-7, with no clear D. V was cut by 3 bases and J by 4 bases, with 7 bases left in between. The CDR3 is 12 residues long. CDR1 and CDR2 from the germline V gene are SGHTA and FQGNSA. CDR3 coding DNA: TGTGCCAGCAGCTTCCTTACTTACGAGCAGTACTTC. This encodes CASSFLTYEQYF. Variable domain in full (rest from reference TRBV7-2 and TRBJ2-7): GAGVSQSPSNKVTEKGKDVELRCDPISGHTALYWYRQSLGQGLEFLIYFQGNSAPDKSGLPSDRFSAERTGGSVSTLTIQRTQQEDSAVYLCASSFLTYEQYFGPGTRLTVT.

The rearrangement joins TRBV29-1 to TRBJ2-7; D is possibly TRBD1 (6 bases). Germline lookup yields CDR1 SQVTM and CDR2 ANQGSEA. V was trimmed by 4 bases and J by 6 bases, leaving 19 bases between them. This CDR3 contains 14 residues. As DNA, the CDR3 is TGCAGCGTTGTGGTGGGGGCCTTGTTGGGCGAGCAGTACTTC. Encoded protein: CSVVVGALLGEQYF.